This entry lists 21 T cell receptor beta chains sequenced from one sample in a study of blood T cell repertoires in COVID-19. Sequencing used immunoSEQ multiplex PCR; TCRdb keeps in-frame clones, though not all of them. Among about 190,000 clones listed, around 85% were seen once. The sample consisted of peripheral blood. The receptors come from a man aged 30 to 45 with acute or convalescent COVID-19.

The rearrangement joins TRBV4-1 to TRBJ2-5; 10 bases fit TRBD2. The CDR3 covers 17 residues. Germline V gives CDR1 MGHRA, CDR2 YSYEKL. V lost 1 base and J lost 5; bases outside the gene matches: 10. The CDR3 nucleotides read TGCGCCAGCAGCCAAGGGGGACTAGCGAGGGGAGGGGAGACCCAGTACTTC. Encoded protein: CASSQGGLARGGETQYF.

The genes are TRBV5-1 and TRBJ2-2, with 10 nucleotides matching TRBD1. The CDR3 extends over 15 amino acids. CDR1 is SGHRS, CDR2 YFSETQ, per germline. After removal of 4 bases from V and 6 bases from J, the junction contained 6 bases not matched to a gene. The CDR3 nucleotides read TGCGCCAGCAGCCTAACCGGGACAGGGGCCGGGGAGCTGTTTTTT. This gives the protein CASSLTGTGAGELFF.

The chain recombines TRBV19 with TRBJ2-1; the match to TRBD2 covers 11 bases. This CDR3 has 13 residues. Unmatched junction bases numbered 5, after V lost 7 bases and J lost 9 bases. Germline V gives CDR1 LNHDA, CDR2 SQIVND (reference sequence). CDR3 amino acids: CASKLAGDREQFF. The CDR3 nucleotides read TGTGCCAGTAAACTAGCGGGAGATCGTGAGCAGTTCTTC.

This chain connects TRBV27 to TRBJ1-6; perhaps TRBD1 as D (5 bases). The CDR3 has 13 amino acids. Trimming cost V 8 bases and J 4 bases, with 9 bases left between them. Germline V gene sequence: CDR1 MNHEY, CDR2 SMNVEV (reference sequence). For the CDR3, the DNA is TGTGCCAGCGCGGGACCATATAATTCACCCCTCCACTTT. This translates into CASAGPYNSPLHF.

The CDR3 DNA reads TGCGCCAGCAGCTCAGCGGCGGGGGGTCCGTACAATGAGCAGTTCTTC. It specifies CASSSAAGGPYNEQFF. The chain carries TRBV5-1 and TRBJ2-1, with 8 nucleotides matching TRBD2. CDR3 length: 16 amino acids. Germline assignment: CDR1 SGHRS and CDR2 YFSETQ. The V segment lost 3 bases and the J segment 4 bases; nucleotides outside the gene matches: 9.

The rearrangement joins TRBV18 to TRBJ2-3; a weak D match, TRBD1 (6 bases). V shed 2 bases and J shed 1 base, with 13 bases lying between them. Germline loops: CDR1 KGHSH, CDR2 LQKENI. The CDR3 spans 16 residues. This CDR3 reads CASSPRQELGTDTQYF. CDR3 nucleotide sequence: TGTGCCAGCTCACCAAGACAGGAACTAGGCACAGATACGCAGTATTTT.

This clone was counted a single time. The chain combines TRBV27 with TRBJ2-6; tentative D call: TRBD1 (5 bases). CDR1 and CDR2 (germline): MNHEY, SMNVEV (reference sequence). The CDR3 consists of 17 residues. Trimming removed 4 bases from V and 0 bases from J, with 13 bases in between. The CDR3 loop is CASSSRTRSSGANVLTF. CDR3 in DNA: TGTGCCAGCAGTTCCAGGACACGGAGCTCTGGGGCCAACGTCCTGACTTTC.

This chain joins TRBV19 and TRBJ1-6; perhaps TRBD1 as D (6 bases). With 7 bases removed from V and 5 bases from J, the gap between germline ends came to 15 bases. Germline lookup yields CDR1 LNHDA and CDR2 SQIVND (reference sequence). The CDR3 contains 15 residues. The CDR3 loop reads CASKVQGSNNSPLHF. The CDR3 DNA sequence: TGTGCCAGTAAGGTGCAGGGGTCGAATAATTCACCCCTCCACTTT. The full variable domain, rest sourced from reference TRBV19 and TRBJ1-6, is DGGITQSPKYLFRKEGQNVTLSCEQNLNHDAMYWYRQDPGQGLRLIYYSQIVNDFQKGDIAEGYSVSREKKESFPLTVTSAQKNPTAFYLCASKVQGSNNSPLHFGNGTRLTVT.

The rearrangement links TRBV12-3 or TRBV12-4 to TRBJ1-2, with D unresolved. The CDR3 consists of 11 residues. The V and J ends lost 4 bases and 2 bases respectively, with 2 bases between them. This CDR3 is CASSSNYGYTF. CDR3 in DNA: TGTGCCAGCAGTTCGAACTATGGCTACACCTTC.

V and J are TRBV5-5 and TRBJ1-5; D is ambiguous. The CDR3 extends over 13 amino acids. Trimming removed 0 bases from V and 9 bases from J, with 10 bases in between. Germline V gives CDR1 SGHKS, CDR2 YYEKEE (reference sequence). CDR3 sequence: CASSLDPPGPQHF. The CDR3 bases are TGTGCCAGCAGCTTGGACCCACCGGGGCCCCAGCATTTT. The full variable domain, completed using reference TRBV5-5 and TRBJ1-5, is DAGVTQSPTHLIKTRGQQVTLRCSPISGHKSVSWYQQVLGQGPQFIFQYYEKEERGRGNFPDRFSARQFPNYSSELNVNALLLGDSALYLCASSLDPPGPQHFGDGTRLSIL.

J is TRBJ2-3 and V is TRBV5-1, with D possibly TRBD2 on 6 matching bases. CDR1 SGHRS and CDR2 YFSETQ come from the germline V gene. There are 15 residues in the CDR3. Trimming cost V 0 bases and J 4 bases, with 12 bases left between them. The CDR3 is CASSLDRVAADTQYF. DNA for the CDR3: TGCGCCAGCAGCTTGGACCGGGTAGCGGCAGATACGCAGTATTTT.

The table lists this clone with a few counts. The chain employs TRBV19 and TRBJ2-2; 8 positions agree with TRBD1. The CDR3 sequence is 14 residues long. In germline, CDR1 is LNHDA, CDR2 SQIVND (reference sequence). V lost 6 bases, J lost 4 bases, and 4 bases stayed unmatched. The CDR3, as DNA: TGTGCCAGTAGCCTTCAGGGGGCCACCGGGGAGCTGTTTTTT. This gives the protein CASSLQGATGELFF.

The chain couples TRBV28 to TRBJ1-2; tentatively, D is TRBD1 (6 bases). V shed 6 bases and J shed 3 bases, with 17 bases lying between them. Germline CDR1 and CDR2: MDHEN and SYDVKM. This CDR3 is 15 amino acids long. The CDR3 here is CASSLGGAQHYGYTF. The CDR3 region has the DNA TGTGCCAGCAGCTTAGGGGGGGCGCAGCACTATGGCTACACCTTC.

The chain recombines TRBV30 with TRBJ1-1; D is uncertain. The CDR3 is 14 amino acids. V was clipped by 2 bases and J by 0 bases, with 10 bases between them. Germline V gene lookup returns CDR1 GTSNPN and CDR2 SVGIG (reference sequence). The DNA of the CDR3 is TGTGCCTGGAGTAGCGGGCCTCTGAACACTGAAGCTTTCTTT. It yields the protein CAWSSGPLNTEAFF.

This chain joins TRBV28 and TRBJ1-4; TRBD1 is a possible D gene (6 bases). The germline V and J ends were trimmed by 10 bases and 8 bases, with 17 bases remaining between them. This CDR3 has 13 residues. Germline V gene sequence: CDR1 MDHEN, CDR2 SYDVKM. CDR3 sequence: CATLQGGKEKLFF. The DNA for the CDR3 is TGTGCCACCCTACAGGGTGGGAAGGAAAAACTGTTTTTT.

This CDR3 reads CASSFDRGADTQYF. Here the CDR3 DNA reads TGTGCCAGTTCGTTCGACAGGGGCGCAGATACGCAGTATTTT. The rearrangement joins TRBV19 to TRBJ2-3; 8 nucleotides agree with TRBD1. V was pared by 8 bases and J by 4 bases, with 8 bases of the junction left unmatched. The CDR3 spans 14 residues. Germline V gives CDR1 LNHDA, CDR2 SQIVND (reference sequence).

The J gene is TRBJ2-7, the V gene TRBV29-1, with 7 bases aligning to TRBD2. Germline CDR1 SQVTM, CDR2 ANQGSEA. This CDR3 has 12 residues. V shed 7 bases and J 1 base; nucleotides not matched to a gene: 4. The CDR3 loop reads CSGGTTSYEQYF. CDR3 in DNA: TGCAGCGGAGGGACTACATCCTACGAGCAGTACTTC.

The rearrangement joins TRBV27 to TRBJ2-7; tentative D call: TRBD2 (6 bases). The CDR3 has 15 amino acids. The V gene's germline CDR1 is MNHEY and CDR2 SMNVEV (reference sequence). V was cut by 5 bases and J by 4 bases, with 18 bases left in between. The CDR3 region is CASSGSSSGDYEQYF. As DNA, the CDR3 is TGTGCCAGCAGTGGGTCGAGTAGCGGAGATTACGAGCAGTACTTC.

The rearrangement links TRBV12-3 or TRBV12-4 to TRBJ1-6; TRBD1 aligns across 8 bases. V was pared by 7 bases and J by 10 bases, with 6 bases of the junction left unmatched. CDR3 length equals 13 residues. CDR3 residues: CASTLDRASPLHF. The CDR3 DNA is TGTGCCAGCACGCTGGACAGGGCGTCACCCCTCCACTTT.

The rearrangement links TRBV13 to TRBJ1-6, with D maybe TRBD1 (5 bases). The ends were cut back, 8 bases at V and 8 bases at J, with 19 bases in the middle. CDR3 size: 15 residues. Per germline, CDR1 PRHDT and CDR2 FYEKMQ (reference sequence). The DNA of the CDR3 is TGTGCCAGCTCCGGAGGGGTCCTAGGCCATTCACCCCTCCACTTT. Its translation: CASSGGVLGHSPLHF.

This chain joins TRBV6-1 and TRBJ1-1; unclear D gene. Trimming stripped 2 bases from V and 1 base from J, with 11 bases between. CDR1 is MNHNS and CDR2 is SASEGT in the germline V gene. The CDR3 has 15 amino acids. As DNA, the CDR3 is TGTGCCAGCAGTGAACAGCGCAATTCGAACACTGAAGCTTTCTTT. This translates into CASSEQRNSNTEAFF.